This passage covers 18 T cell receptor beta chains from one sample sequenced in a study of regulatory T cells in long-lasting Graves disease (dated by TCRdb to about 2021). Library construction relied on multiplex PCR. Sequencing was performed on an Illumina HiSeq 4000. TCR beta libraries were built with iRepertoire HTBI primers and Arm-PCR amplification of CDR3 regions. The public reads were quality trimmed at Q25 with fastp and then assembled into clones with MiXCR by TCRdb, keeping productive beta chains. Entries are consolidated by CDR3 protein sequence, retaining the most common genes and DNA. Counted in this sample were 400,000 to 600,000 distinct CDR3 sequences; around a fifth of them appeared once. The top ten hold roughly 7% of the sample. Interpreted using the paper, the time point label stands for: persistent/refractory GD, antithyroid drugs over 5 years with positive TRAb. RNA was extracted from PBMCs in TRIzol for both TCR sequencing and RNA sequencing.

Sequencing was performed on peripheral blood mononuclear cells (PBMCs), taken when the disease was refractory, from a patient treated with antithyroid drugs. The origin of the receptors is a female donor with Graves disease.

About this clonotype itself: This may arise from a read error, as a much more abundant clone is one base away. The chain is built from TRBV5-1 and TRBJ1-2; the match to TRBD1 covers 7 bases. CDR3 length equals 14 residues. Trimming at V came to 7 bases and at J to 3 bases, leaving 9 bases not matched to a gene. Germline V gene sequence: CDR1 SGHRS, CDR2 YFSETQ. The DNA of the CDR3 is TGCGCCAGCGGCTATTGGACAGGCGACTATGGCTACACCTTC. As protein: CASGYWTGDYGYTF.

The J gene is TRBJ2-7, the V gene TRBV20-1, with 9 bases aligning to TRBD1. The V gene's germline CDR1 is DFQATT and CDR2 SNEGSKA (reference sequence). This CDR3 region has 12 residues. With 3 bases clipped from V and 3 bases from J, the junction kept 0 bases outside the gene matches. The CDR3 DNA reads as TGCAGTGCTAGGGGACAGGGCTACGAGCAGTACTTC. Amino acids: CSARGQGYEQYF.

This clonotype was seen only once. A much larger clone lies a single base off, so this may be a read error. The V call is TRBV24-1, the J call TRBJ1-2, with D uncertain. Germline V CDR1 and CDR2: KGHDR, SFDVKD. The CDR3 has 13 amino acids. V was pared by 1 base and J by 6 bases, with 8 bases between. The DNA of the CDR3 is TGTGCCACCAGTGATTTTGAGTCCGATGGCTACACCTTC. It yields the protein CATSDFESDGYTF.

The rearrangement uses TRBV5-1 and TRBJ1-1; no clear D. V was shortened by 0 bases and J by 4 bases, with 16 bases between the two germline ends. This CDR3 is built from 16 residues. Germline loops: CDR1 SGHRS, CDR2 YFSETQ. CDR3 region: CASSLVGPVGSTEAFF. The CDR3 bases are TGCGCCAGCAGCTTGGTGGGTCCAGTGGGGAGCACTGAAGCTTTCTTT.

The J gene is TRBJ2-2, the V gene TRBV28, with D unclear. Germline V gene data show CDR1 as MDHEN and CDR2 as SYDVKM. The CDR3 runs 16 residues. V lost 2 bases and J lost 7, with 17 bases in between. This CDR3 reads CASSLLGGNDGGELFF. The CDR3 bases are TGTGCCAGCAGTTTACTTGGCGGAAACGACGGCGGGGAGCTGTTTTTT. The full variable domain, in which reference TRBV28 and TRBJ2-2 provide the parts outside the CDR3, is DVKVTQSSRYLVKRTGEKVFLECVQDMDHENMFWYRQDPGLGLRLIYFSYDVKMKEKGDIPEGYSVSREKKERFSLILESASTNQTSMYLCASSLLGGNDGGELFFGEGSRLTVL.

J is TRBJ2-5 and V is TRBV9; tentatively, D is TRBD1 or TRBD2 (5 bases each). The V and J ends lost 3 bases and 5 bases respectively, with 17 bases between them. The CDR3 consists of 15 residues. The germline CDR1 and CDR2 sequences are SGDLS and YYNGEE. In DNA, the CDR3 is TGTGCCAGCAGCGGAGGGACCTGGAGGTTTGAGACCCAGTACTTC. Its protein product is CASSGGTWRFETQYF.

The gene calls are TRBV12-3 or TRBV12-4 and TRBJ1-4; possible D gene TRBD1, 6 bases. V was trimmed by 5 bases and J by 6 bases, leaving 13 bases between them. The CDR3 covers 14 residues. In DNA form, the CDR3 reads TGTGCCAGCAGTCTAAGACAGGTTGATGAAAAACTGTTTTTT. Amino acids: CASSLRQVDEKLFF.

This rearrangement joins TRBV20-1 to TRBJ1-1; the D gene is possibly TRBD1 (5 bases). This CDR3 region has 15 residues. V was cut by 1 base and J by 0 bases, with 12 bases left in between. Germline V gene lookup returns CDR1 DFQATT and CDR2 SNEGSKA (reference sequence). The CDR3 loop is CSARGTAGMNTEAFF. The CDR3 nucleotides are TGCAGTGCTAGAGGGACGGCAGGGATGAACACTGAAGCTTTCTTT.

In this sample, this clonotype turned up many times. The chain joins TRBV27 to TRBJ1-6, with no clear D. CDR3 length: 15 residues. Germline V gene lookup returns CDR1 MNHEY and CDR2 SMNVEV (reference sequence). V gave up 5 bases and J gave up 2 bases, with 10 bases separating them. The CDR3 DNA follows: TGTGCCAGCAGTCAATTCGATACCTATAATTCACCCCTCCACTTT. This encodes CASSQFDTYNSPLHF.

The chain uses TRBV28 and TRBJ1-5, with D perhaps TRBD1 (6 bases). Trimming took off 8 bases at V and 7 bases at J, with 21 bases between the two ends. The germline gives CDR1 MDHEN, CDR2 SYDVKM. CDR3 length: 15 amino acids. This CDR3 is CASSPGGGMGQPQHF. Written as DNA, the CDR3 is TGTGCCAGCTCTCCTGGGGGGGGCATGGGACAGCCCCAGCATTTT. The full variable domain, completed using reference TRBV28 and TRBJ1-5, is DVKVTQSSRYLVKRTGEKVFLECVQDMDHENMFWYRQDPGLGLRLIYFSYDVKMKEKGDIPEGYSVSREKKERFSLILESASTNQTSMYLCASSPGGGMGQPQHFGDGTRLSIL.

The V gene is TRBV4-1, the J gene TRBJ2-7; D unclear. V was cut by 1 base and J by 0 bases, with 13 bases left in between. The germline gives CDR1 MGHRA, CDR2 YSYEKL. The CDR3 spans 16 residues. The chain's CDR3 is CASSQAHSVTSYEQYF. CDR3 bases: TGCGCCAGCAGCCAAGCGCACAGTGTAACCTCCTACGAGCAGTACTTC.

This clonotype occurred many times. In DNA form, the CDR3 reads TGTGCCAGCAGCTTGTACACCCAAGAGACCCAGTACTTC. Translating it yields CASSLYTQETQYF. The chain joins TRBV5-5 to TRBJ2-5; the D is unclear. The CDR3 has 13 residues. From germline, CDR1 is SGHKS and CDR2 YYEKEE (reference sequence). V lost 1 base and J lost 1, with 5 bases in between.

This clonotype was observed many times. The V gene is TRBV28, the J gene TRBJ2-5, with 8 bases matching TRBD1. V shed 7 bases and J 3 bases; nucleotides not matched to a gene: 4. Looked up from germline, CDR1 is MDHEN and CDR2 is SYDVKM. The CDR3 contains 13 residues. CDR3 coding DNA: TGTGCCAGCACCTTGGACAGGGAAGAGACCCAGTACTTC. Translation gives CASTLDREETQYF.

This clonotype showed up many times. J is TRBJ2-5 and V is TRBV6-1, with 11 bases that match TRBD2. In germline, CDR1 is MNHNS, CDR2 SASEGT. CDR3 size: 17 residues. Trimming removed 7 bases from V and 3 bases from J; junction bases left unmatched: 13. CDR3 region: CASTRRRSGGAEETQYF. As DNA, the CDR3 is TGTGCCAGCACCCGCCGGCGTAGCGGGGGGGCGGAAGAGACCCAGTACTTC.

The CDR3 reads CASSLVYGQLYGYTF. In DNA form, the CDR3 reads TGTGCCAGCAGTTTAGTTTACGGACAGCTTTATGGCTACACCTTC. The chain carries TRBV27 and TRBJ1-2; tentative D call: TRBD1 (6 bases). The germline gives CDR1 MNHEY, CDR2 SMNVEV (reference sequence). The CDR3 extends over 15 amino acids. With 2 bases removed from V and 5 bases from J, the gap between germline ends came to 15 bases.

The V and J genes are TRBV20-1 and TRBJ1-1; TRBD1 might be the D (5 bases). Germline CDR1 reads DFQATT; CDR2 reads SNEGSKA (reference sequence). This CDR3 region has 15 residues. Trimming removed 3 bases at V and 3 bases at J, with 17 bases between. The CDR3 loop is CSARGVAGRDTEAFF. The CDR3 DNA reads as TGCAGTGCTAGGGGGGTGGCAGGGAGGGACACTGAAGCTTTCTTT.

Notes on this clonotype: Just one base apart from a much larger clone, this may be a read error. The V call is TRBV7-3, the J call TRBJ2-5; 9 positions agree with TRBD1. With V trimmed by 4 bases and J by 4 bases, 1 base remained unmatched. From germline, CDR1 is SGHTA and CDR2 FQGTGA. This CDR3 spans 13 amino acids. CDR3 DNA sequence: TGTGCCAGCAGCTGGGGACAGGGAGAGACCCAGTACTTC. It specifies CASSWGQGETQYF.

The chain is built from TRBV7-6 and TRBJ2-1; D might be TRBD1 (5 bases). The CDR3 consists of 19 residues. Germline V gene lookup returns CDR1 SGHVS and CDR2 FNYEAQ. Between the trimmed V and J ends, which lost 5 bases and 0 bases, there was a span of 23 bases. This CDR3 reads CASSPVPSYRFSSYNEQFF. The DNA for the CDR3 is TGTGCCAGCAGCCCTGTCCCCTCGTACAGGTTTAGCTCCTACAATGAGCAGTTCTTC.